Following are 21 T cell receptor beta chains from one sample sequenced in a study of blood T cell repertoires in COVID-19. The table came from immunoSEQ multiplex PCR; TCRdb's copy has only in-frame clones and leaves some out. This sample carries approximately 200,000 clones, roughly four fifths of them seen once, and the ten largest clones take around 6.8%. Material: peripheral blood. The source is a woman in her 50s with acute or convalescent COVID-19.

This clone has just a few counts. The rearrangement joins TRBV7-2 to TRBJ1-4; 7 nucleotides agree with TRBD1. The CDR3 has 16 residues. From germline, CDR1 is SGHTA and CDR2 FQGNSA. V lost 5 bases to trimming and J lost 8 bases; unmatched junction nucleotides: 14. CDR3 sequence: CASSPDGGTVGEKLFF. The DNA for the CDR3 is TGTGCCAGCAGCCCAGACGGTGGGACAGTCGGGGAAAAACTGTTTTTT. Based on the CDR3 plus reference TRBV7-2 and TRBJ1-4, the full variable domain is GAGVSQSPSNKVTEKGKDVELRCDPISGHTALYWYRQSLGQGLEFLIYFQGNSAPDKSGLPSDRFSAERTGGSVSTLTIQRTQQEDSAVYLCASSPDGGTVGEKLFFGSGTQLSVL.

This chain uses TRBV10-3 with TRBJ2-1; 7 bases match TRBD2. This CDR3 is built from 14 residues. The trim removed 4 bases at V and 4 bases at J, leaving 4 bases unmatched. CDR1 is ENHRY, CDR2 SYGVKD, per germline. The CDR3 nucleotides read TGTGCCATCAGTGGGCTAGCGGATTACAATGAGCAGTTCTTC. It is translated as CAISGLADYNEQFF.

The J gene is TRBJ1-6, the V gene TRBV4-1; 7 bases are shared with TRBD1. Unmatched junction bases numbered 12, after V lost 4 bases and J lost 6 bases. The germline V gene has CDR1 MGHRA and CDR2 YSYEKL. This CDR3 has 17 residues. Here the CDR3 DNA reads TGCGCCAGCAGCCCGGTACGGGGACAGAGGATTAATTCACCCCTCCACTTT. It encodes CASSPVRGQRINSPLHF.

This chain uses TRBV7-2 with TRBJ2-7, with a tentative D call TRBD2 (6 bases). The CDR3 is 15 amino acids. CDR1 SGHTA and CDR2 FQGNSA come from the germline V gene. V lost 0 bases and J 2 bases, leaving 11 bases between the germline ends. The chain's CDR3 is CASSLAGGSTYEQYF. CDR3 in DNA: TGTGCCAGCAGCTTAGCGGGAGGCTCTACCTACGAGCAGTACTTC.

This chain uses TRBV5-6 with TRBJ2-7; 8 positions agree with TRBD1. There are 14 residues in the CDR3. After removal of 5 bases from V and 2 bases from J, the junction contained 6 bases not matched to a gene. CDR1 SGHDT and CDR2 YYEEEE come from the germline V gene. The DNA for the CDR3 is TGTGCCAGCAGGAGCCAGGGGGCTACCTACGAGCAGTACTTC. Its translation: CASRSQGATYEQYF.

This chain links TRBV12-3 or TRBV12-4 with TRBJ1-5; possible D gene TRBD1, 6 bases. The CDR3 extends over 13 amino acids. Trimming removed 3 bases at V and 7 bases at J, with 10 bases between. The CDR3 nucleotides read TGTGCCAGCAGTTTGGCCAGGGGACAGCCCCAGCATTTT. It specifies CASSLARGQPQHF.

The V call is TRBV6-1, the J call TRBJ1-5; no clear D. This CDR3 region has 15 residues. CDR1 MNHNS and CDR2 SASEGT come from the germline V gene. With 2 bases removed from V and 0 bases from J, the gap between germline ends came to 8 bases. The CDR3 loop is CASSEHIHSNQPQHF. The CDR3 DNA sequence: TGTGCCAGCAGTGAACACATTCATAGCAATCAGCCCCAGCATTTT.

The rearrangement joins TRBV2 to TRBJ1-2; D is undetermined. Germline assignment: CDR1 SNHLY and CDR2 FYNNEI. The CDR3 extends over 13 amino acids. Trimming removed 8 bases at V and 4 bases at J, with 14 bases between. The CDR3 loop reads CASDEQRSYGYTF. CDR3 DNA sequence: TGTGCCAGCGATGAACAACGGAGCTATGGCTACACCTTC. The full variable domain, its missing parts supplied by reference TRBV2 and TRBJ1-2, is EPEVTQTPSHQVTQMGQEVILRCVPISNHLYFYWYRQILGQKVEFLVSFYNNEISEKSEIFDDQFSVERPDGSNFTLKIRSTKLEDSAMYFCASDEQRSYGYTFGSGTRLTVV.

This chain links TRBV4-3 with TRBJ2-6; TRBD1 aligns across 11 bases. The CDR3 totals 18 residues. V trimming: 0 bases; J trimming: 2 bases; junction bases outside the gene matches: 3. Germline lookup yields CDR1 LGHNA and CDR2 YSLEER. This CDR3 is CASSQDPGQGAGANVLTF. The CDR3 bases are TGCGCCAGCAGCCAAGACCCGGGACAGGGGGCTGGGGCCAACGTCCTGACTTTC.

The chain uses TRBV7-8 and TRBJ1-5; D not certain. From germline, CDR1 is SGHVS and CDR2 FQNEAQ. This CDR3 has 13 residues. V lost 1 base, J lost 8 bases, and 9 bases lay in between. The DNA of the CDR3 is TGTGCCAGCAGCTTAGGTTTGCGGGAGCCCCAGCATTTT. Translated, it gives CASSLGLREPQHF.

The chain links TRBV6-6 to TRBJ2-7; 7 positions match TRBD1. J was trimmed by 5 bases and V by 1 base; bases with no gene match: 2. The CDR3 is 13 residues long. Germline CDR1 MNHNY, CDR2 SVGAGI (reference sequence). As DNA, the CDR3 is TGTGCCAGCAGTTACTACAGGGGAAACGAGCAGTACTTC. Translation gives CASSYYRGNEQYF.

There are a few counts of this clone. The V gene is TRBV3-1 (or the pseudogene TRBV3-2), the J gene TRBJ2-1; 13 bases fit TRBD2. Germline-derived CDR1 and CDR2 are LGHDT and YNNKEL (reference sequence). The CDR3 runs 13 residues. Trimming cost V 4 bases and J 10 bases; bases outside gene matches: 1. This CDR3 is CASSLLAGGEQFF. CDR3 DNA: TGTGCCAGCAGCCTACTAGCGGGGGGGGAGCAGTTCTTC.

The V gene is TRBV4-2, the J gene TRBJ2-3, with D hard to call. Germline V gene lookup returns CDR1 LGHNA and CDR2 YNFKEQ. This CDR3 spans 12 amino acids. V lost 1 base and J lost 5, with 4 bases in between. The CDR3, as DNA: TGTGCCAGCAGCCAAGTCGGAGATACGCAGTATTTT. Translation: CASSQVGDTQYF.

On this clone: The identical CDR3 is also encoded by other nucleotide sequences in the sample. V is TRBV2 and J is TRBJ2-1; D not certain. Trimming stripped 5 bases from V and 5 bases from J, with 4 bases between. CDR1 SNHLY and CDR2 FYNNEI come from the germline V gene. This CDR3 comprises 11 residues. CDR3 amino acids: CASSFNNEQFF. Written as DNA, the CDR3 is TGTGCCAGCAGTTTCAACAATGAGCAGTTCTTC.

The gene calls are TRBV6-1 and TRBJ1-4; TRBD1 might be the D (6 bases). The length of the CDR3 is 15 residues. The germline CDR1 and CDR2 sequences are MNHNS and SASEGT. Trimming removed 0 bases at V and 8 bases at J, with 13 bases between. CDR3 nucleotide sequence: TGTGCCAGCAGTGAAGCGCCTGGAACAGGGGAAAAACTGTTTTTT. Translated, it gives CASSEAPGTGEKLFF.

The rearrangement uses TRBV9 and TRBJ1-1; D unresolved. Between the trimmed V and J ends, which lost 0 bases and 5 bases, there was a span of 8 bases. The length of the CDR3 is 13 residues. Per the germline V gene, CDR1 is SGDLS and CDR2 is YYNGEE. The CDR3 loop reads CASSVGSGTEAFF. In DNA form, the CDR3 reads TGTGCCAGCAGCGTAGGGAGCGGGACTGAAGCTTTCTTT. The full variable domain, with the rest looked up from reference TRBV9 and TRBJ1-1, is DSGVTQTPKHLITATGQRVTLRCSPRSGDLSVYWYQQSLDQGLQFLIQYYNGEERAKGNILERFSAQQFPDLHSELNLSSLELGDSALYFCASSVGSGTEAFFGQGTRLTVV.

This clone showed up just a few times. The chain is built from TRBV21-1 and TRBJ2-2; the table's TRBD2 call for D was not verified on the DNA. TRBV21-1 is assigned pseudogene status. The CDR3 has 16 amino acids. The CDR3 nucleotides are TGTGCCAGCAGCGAGCCGTGGCGGGGTTGGTGCCGGGAGCTGTTTTTT. Translating it yields CASSEPWRGWCRELFF.

This chain uses TRBV7-2 with TRBJ2-7, with D maybe TRBD2 (6 bases). The CDR3 runs 14 residues. Germline V gene lookup returns CDR1 SGHTA and CDR2 FQGNSA. Trimming took 0 bases from V and 1 from J, leaving 7 bases between them. The CDR3, as DNA: TGTGCCAGCAGCTTAGCTGCGGGGTCCTACGAGCAGTACTTC. This translates into CASSLAAGSYEQYF.

The CDR3 is CATSDRHSERQYF. Here the CDR3 DNA reads TGTGCCACCAGTGATCGCCACTCCGAAAGGCAGTATTTT. V and J are TRBV24-1 and TRBJ2-3; D gene uncertain. CDR1 is KGHDR and CDR2 is SFDVKD in the germline V gene. The CDR3 is 13 residues long. V was pared by 3 bases and J by 11 bases, with 14 bases between.

V usage is TRBV14 and J usage is TRBJ2-5, with 8 bases identical to TRBD1. There are 16 residues in the CDR3. Germline V gene lookup returns CDR1 SGHDN and CDR2 FVKESK. Trimming at V came to 3 bases and at J to 2 bases, leaving 8 bases not matched to a gene. The CDR3 region is CASSQRRTGRQETQYF. In nucleotides, the CDR3 is TGTGCCAGCAGCCAGAGGAGGACAGGGAGGCAAGAGACCCAGTACTTC.

Only a few counts were recorded for this clone. The rearrangement links TRBV6-2 or TRBV6-3 to TRBJ1-2; D is unresolved. Per germline, CDR1 MNHEY and CDR2 SVGEGT. The CDR3 is 18 amino acids. Trimming removed 0 bases at V and 5 bases at J, with 22 bases between. Here the CDR3 reads CASSYSTRGPASFYGYTF. The CDR3 bases are TGTGCCAGCAGTTACTCGACCAGAGGGCCCGCGTCCTTTTATGGCTACACCTTC.